The T cell receptor beta chain under discussion was sequenced for a study of blood T cell repertoires in COVID-19. Study summary: Sources were T cells, B-cell-depleted T cells, or PBMCs; the material itself was cDNA or gDNA.

Germline-derived CDR1 and CDR2 are GTSNPN and SVGIG (reference sequence). This CDR3 has 11 amino acids. Generated by immunoSEQ multiplex PCR, the TCRdb table keeps only in-frame clones and is missing some. Seen here are over 150,000 clones, more than 75% observed once, and the top ten hold 2.5% to 3.5%. This receptor was identified in a man in his forties with active or convalescent COVID-19. The V call is TRBV30, the J call TRBJ1-1; TRBD1 aligns across 8 bases. The sequencing input was peripheral blood. The CDR3 coding sequence is TGTGCACAGGACAGGGACACTGAAGCTTTCTTT. Translation gives CAQDRDTEAFF. The variable domain in full, completed from reference TRBV30 and TRBJ1-1, reads SQTIHQWPATLVQPVGSPLSLECTVEGTSNPNLYWYRQAAGRGLQLLFYSVGIGQISSEVPQNLSASRPQDRQFILSSKKLLLSDSGFYLCAQDRDTEAFFGQGTRLTVV.